A selection of T cell receptor beta chains follows, all from one sample in a study of shared clonotypes between healthy human individuals. TCRdb keeps only in-frame clones here, not all; method: immunoSEQ multiplex PCR. The sample comprises some 2,500,000 clones, more than 85% of which are singletons, and about 0.38% rests with the top ten. Material for sequencing was naive CD4+ T cells from PBMCs. These receptors were collected from a man aged 18 to 30 in good health. Some clones in this sample may be carry-over from other donors' samples. The CDR3 runs from the conserved cysteine through the conserved F or W. The D gene is left open where the match is weak. A row's size may be missing; if present it is once, few, many or a size class.

size,J,D,length,V,CDR3,DNA
-,TRBJ2-6,-,15,TRBV19,CASRGQGAGANVLTF,TGTGCCAGTAGAGGTCAGGGTGCTGGGGCCAACGTCCTGACTTTC
-,TRBJ2-5,-,13,TRBV11-2,CASSLRSRETQYF,TGTGCCAGCAGCTTACGCTCTAGAGAGACCCAGTACTTC
-,TRBJ1-3,-,16,TRBV15,CATSKGHSISGNTIYF,TGTGCCACCAGCAAGGGACACTCGATCTCTGGAAACACCATATATTTT
-,TRBJ2-1,TRBD1,15,TRBV28,CASRAGGFFVNEQFF,TGTGCCAGCAGAGCAGGGGGTTTTTTTGTCAATGAGCAGTTCTTC
-,TRBJ2-1,TRBD2,15,TRBV11-3,CASIAGTSGSNEQFF,TGTGCCAGCATCGCCGGGACTAGCGGGAGTAATGAGCAGTTCTTC
-,TRBJ2-3,-,13,TRBV11-2,CASSPRRADTQYF,TGTGCCAGCAGCCCTCGGAGGGCAGATACGCAGTATTTT
-,TRBJ1-5,-,14,TRBV30,CAWSGPTFDQPQHF,TGTGCCTGGAGTGGACCGACATTCGATCAGCCCCAGCATTTT
-,TRBJ1-1,-,14,TRBV11-2,CASSLVVREGRLDF,TGTGCCAGCAGCTTAGTGGTCAGGGAAGGACGGCTTGATTTT
once,TRBJ2-5,TRBD1,17,TRBV6-1,CASSASVGTVHQETQYF,TGTGCCAGCAGTGCCTCGGTGGGGACAGTCCACCAAGAGACCCAGTACTTC
-,TRBJ1-2,TRBD1,15,TRBV15,CATSRDGTGLSGYTF,TGTGCCACCAGCAGAGACGGGACAGGGCTCTCTGGCTACACCTTC
-,TRBJ2-5,-,13,TRBV5-1,CASRMTPQETQYF,TGCGCCAGTCGTATGACACCCCAAGAGACCCAGTACTTC
-,TRBJ1-1,TRBD1,13,TRBV7-9,CASSSRQGTEAFF,TGTGCCAGCAGCTCCCGACAGGGCACTGAAGCTTTCTTT
-,TRBJ2-7,TRBD2,14,TRBV14,CASSRAGGRYEQYF,TGTGCCAGCAGCCGAGCGGGAGGGCGTTACGAGCAGTACTTC
-,TRBJ1-6,-,17,TRBV7-9,CASSLPRVMGNVSPLHF,TGTGCCAGCAGCTTACCGCGGGTAATGGGCAACGTTTCACCCCTCCACTTT
-,TRBJ2-5,-,14,TRBV5-1,CASSLSGYQETQYF,TGCGCCAGCAGCCTGAGCGGATACCAAGAGACCCAGTACTTC
-,TRBJ1-6,-,17,TRBV15,CATSREPRQTYNSPLHF,TGTGCCACCAGCAGAGAGCCTCGACAGACCTATAATTCACCCCTCCACTTT
-,TRBJ1-1,-,13,TRBV5-5,CASSLSARTEAFF,TGTGCCAGCAGCTTGAGTGCCCGAACTGAAGCTTTCTTT
once,TRBJ2-6,-,13,TRBV7-3,CASSRSAANVLTF,TGTGCCAGCAGCCGAAGCGCGGCCAACGTCCTGACTTTC
-,TRBJ2-2,-,15,TRBV7-2,CASSSNRPSTGELFF,TGTGCCAGCAGCTCGAACCGCCCCAGCACCGGGGAGCTGTTTTTT
-,TRBJ2-2,-,15,TRBV11-2,CASSSQGRKSGELFF,TGTGCCAGCAGCTCCCAGGGCAGAAAGTCCGGGGAGCTGTTTTTT
-,TRBJ2-3,TRBD2,16,TRBV5-1,CASSPLAGGSTDTQYF,TGCGCCAGCAGCCCGTTAGCGGGAGGGAGCACAGATACGCAGTATTTT
-,TRBJ2-1,TRBD1,15,TRBV19,CASSMVRTGSDEQFF,TGTGCCAGTAGTATGGTGCGGACAGGGAGCGATGAGCAGTTCTTC
-,TRBJ2-7,-,15,TRBV6-1,CASSEGPSPTYEQYF,TGTGCCAGCAGTGAGGGTCCTTCCCCGACCTACGAGCAGTACTTC
-,TRBJ2-5,-,13,TRBV30,CAWSAVLQETQYF,TGTGCCTGGAGCGCCGTCCTCCAAGAGACCCAGTACTTC
-,TRBJ1-1,-,13,TRBV7-8,CASRSIADTEAFF,TGTGCCAGCAGATCTATCGCGGACACTGAAGCTTTCTTT
-,TRBJ1-1,TRBD1,15,TRBV9,CASSPRTDRGTEAFF,TGTGCCAGCAGCCCCCGGACCGACAGGGGCACTGAAGCTTTCTTT
-,TRBJ1-4,-,14,TRBV7-9,CASSSDATNEKLFF,TGTGCCAGCAGCTCCGATGCAACTAATGAAAAACTGTTTTTT
-,TRBJ1-1,-,15,TRBV27,CASRAGTVLNTEAFF,TGTGCCAGCAGAGCAGGGACCGTTTTGAACACTGAAGCTTTCTTT
-,TRBJ2-3,-,15,TRBV28,CASSLARGPTDTQYF,TGTGCCAGCAGTTTAGCGCGGGGACCCACAGATACGCAGTATTTT
once,TRBJ1-3,-,16,TRBV30,CAWSVRRGSSGNTIYF,TGTGCCTGGAGTGTCCGGCGGGGGAGCTCTGGAAACACCATATATTTT
once,TRBJ2-5,-,11,TRBV6-6,CASTRGETQYF,TGTGCCAGCACTAGGGGGGAGACCCAGTACTTC
once,TRBJ2-6,-,16,TRBV18,CASSRAPGSGANVLTF,TGTGCCAGCTCACGAGCCCCAGGGTCTGGGGCCAACGTCCTGACTTTC
-,TRBJ2-7,-,12,TRBV11-1,CASSSPGNEQYF,TGTGCCAGCAGCTCACCAGGGAACGAGCAGTACTTC
-,TRBJ2-5,TRBD2,16,TRBV28,CASSLSFLAGVETQYF,TGTGCCAGCAGTTTATCTTTTCTAGCGGGAGTTGAGACCCAGTACTTC
-,TRBJ2-3,TRBD2,17,TRBV5-1,CASSLHLTGGVSDTQYF,TGCGCCAGCAGCTTACACTTAACGGGAGGGGTATCAGATACGCAGTATTTT
-,TRBJ2-7,-,14,TRBV6-1,CASSETRSFSEQYF,TGTGCCAGCAGTGAAACGAGGAGCTTTAGCGAGCAGTACTTC
-,TRBJ2-1,-,11,TRBV18,CASSPKDEQFF,TGTGCCAGCTCACCTAAGGATGAGCAGTTCTTC
-,TRBJ2-1,-,11,TRBV6-5,CASRRWDEQFF,TGTGCCAGCAGACGATGGGATGAGCAGTTCTTC
-,TRBJ2-5,-,14,TRBV5-4,CASSLVVGGETQYF,TGTGCCAGCAGCTTGGTGGTGGGAGGTGAGACCCAGTACTTC
-,TRBJ1-2,-,14,TRBV30,CAWSADYGGLGYTF,TGTGCCTGGAGTGCGGATTACGGGGGTTTGGGCTACACCTTC
-,TRBJ2-7,-,14,TRBV6-1,CASSEGSGIHEQYF,TGTGCCAGCAGTGAAGGGTCGGGTATCCACGAGCAGTACTTC
once,TRBJ2-1,-,15,TRBV5-4,CASNQGGVPYNEQFF,TGTGCCAGCAACCAAGGAGGGGTCCCCTACAATGAGCAGTTCTTC
-,TRBJ1-5,-,15,TRBV19,CASSNPGVSNQPQHF,TGTGCCAGTAGTAATCCAGGAGTTAGCAATCAGCCCCAGCATTTT
once,TRBJ2-7,-,14,TRBV5-4,CASSSRGASYEQYF,TGTGCCAGCAGTTCCCGGGGAGCCTCCTACGAGCAGTACTTC
few,TRBJ1-1,TRBD1,13,TRBV29-1,CSVLPGQGREAFF,TGCAGCGTCTTACCGGGACAGGGGAGGGAAGCTTTCTTT
-,TRBJ1-1,-,13,TRBV29-1,CSVAGVLNTEAFF,TGCAGCGTTGCAGGGGTCCTGAACACTGAAGCTTTCTTT
-,TRBJ1-2,-,16,TRBV30,CAWGNPGRTFLYGYTF,TGTGCCTGGGGAAACCCGGGACGGACGTTTCTCTATGGCTACACCTTC
-,TRBJ2-7,-,11,TRBV6-5,CASGGRGEQYF,TGTGCCAGCGGGGGTCGGGGCGAGCAGTACTTC
-,TRBJ1-6,TRBD1,15,TRBV30,CAWRRPGQSNSPLHF,TGTGCCTGGAGGAGACCGGGACAGTCAAATTCACCCCTCCACTTT
-,TRBJ2-2,TRBD2,14,TRBV7-7,CASSLGTRTGELFF,TGTGCCAGCAGCTTAGGGACTAGAACCGGGGAGCTGTTTTTT
-,TRBJ2-1,TRBD2,15,TRBV4-2,CASSQGTSGWNEQFF,TGTGCCAGCAGCCAAGGAACTAGCGGCTGGAATGAGCAGTTCTTC
-,TRBJ1-1,TRBD1,13,TRBV18,CASSPRDRAEAFF,TGTGCCAGCTCACCTCGGGACAGAGCTGAAGCTTTCTTT
-,TRBJ2-7,TRBD2,15,TRBV27,CASSAKRGVSYEQYF,TGTGCCAGCAGTGCTAAGCGGGGGGTCTCCTACGAGCAGTACTTC
-,TRBJ2-7,-,14,TRBV5-1,CASSFSSRYGEQYF,TGCGCCAGCAGCTTCTCTAGTCGATACGGCGAGCAGTACTTC
-,TRBJ1-1,-,13,TRBV28,CASSPYTGGSAFF,TGTGCCAGCAGTCCCTACACCGGCGGGTCGGCTTTCTTT
-,TRBJ2-7,TRBD2,13,TRBV15,CATSSSGGYEQYF,TGTGCCACCAGCTCTAGCGGCGGCTACGAGCAGTACTTC
once,TRBJ2-3,-,13,TRBV7-2,CASSGSITDTQYF,TGTGCCAGCAGCGGATCTATCACAGATACGCAGTATTTT
-,TRBJ2-7,TRBD1,15,TRBV30,CAWSIPYVTGYEQYF,TGTGCCTGGAGTATCCCATATGTGACAGGGTACGAGCAGTACTTC
-,TRBJ2-5,-,13,TRBV5-4,CASSIGPQETQYF,TGTGCCAGCAGCATTGGCCCCCAAGAGACCCAGTACTTC
-,TRBJ2-1,-,13,TRBV6-6,CASTQRGFSEQFF,TGTGCCAGCACCCAACGCGGGTTTAGTGAGCAGTTCTTC